This T cell receptor beta chain was profiled in a study of T cells after yellow fever vaccination. Overall study: Low-cell-number fractions underwent preparation using SMART-Seq v4 Ultra Low Input.

Study observations and caveats: Bulk-population clonotypes that are abundant could appear as contaminants in FACS-sorted repertoires. A large majority of primary-vaccination clones showed up again after the booster (96% CD4, 85% to 90% CD8).

In its sample, this clonotype was seen a few times. No antigen is known for it. V dropped 3 bases and J dropped 13; count of bases not matched to a gene: 14. Germline assignment: CDR1 SGHKS and CDR2 YYEKEE (reference sequence). This CDR3 contains 16 residues. The 5'RACE template-switching step produced TCR cDNA and added a universal primer site and UMIs. TCRdb re-analysed the 5' RACE reads in MiXCR, keeping a single row per CDR3 protein. The sample shows 300,000 or so distinct CDR3 sequences, roughly 13% of them seen only once. Source: CD4+ T cells sorted from PBMCs, taken 45 days after the yellow fever booster vaccination. The receptor's source is a young man who received the YFV17D yellow fever vaccine. The V and J genes are TRBV5-5 and TRBJ2-1, with 12 bases lining up with TRBD2. The CDR3 DNA is TGTGCCAGCAGCTCCAACCCGACCGCGACTAGCGGGAGACAGTTCTTC. Translated: CASSSNPTATSGRQFF.